The source of this T cell receptor beta chain is a study of naive and memory T cell subsets. An equimolar mix of two oligonucleotides served as the beta constant-region primer for TRBC1 and TRBC2. Nested alpha and beta constant-region primers with the SP2 primer drove four PCR rounds on ligated cDNA. A 12-nucleotide UMI and the SP2 primer were added to the cDNA 3' end by oligonucleotide ligation. TCRdb analysed the UMI-ligation and nested PCR reads with MiXCR anew, one entry per CDR3 protein. The repertoire includes around 110,000 distinct CDR3 sequences, 35% to 40% of them detected once, and less than 1% sits in the top ten. Germline CDR1 reads SGHAT; CDR2 reads FQNNGV. Trimming left V 5 bases short and J 6 bases short, with 14 bases between. The CDR3 sequence is 13 residues long.

The sequenced sample was central memory CD4+ T cells from blood. This chain links TRBV11-2 with TRBJ2-7; D possibly corresponds to TRBD1 (6 bases). The TCR originated in a human donor in good health. The CDR3 region is CASSRTGRGEQYF. The CDR3 DNA follows: TGTGCCAGCAGCCGGACTGGCAGGGGCGAGCAGTACTTC.